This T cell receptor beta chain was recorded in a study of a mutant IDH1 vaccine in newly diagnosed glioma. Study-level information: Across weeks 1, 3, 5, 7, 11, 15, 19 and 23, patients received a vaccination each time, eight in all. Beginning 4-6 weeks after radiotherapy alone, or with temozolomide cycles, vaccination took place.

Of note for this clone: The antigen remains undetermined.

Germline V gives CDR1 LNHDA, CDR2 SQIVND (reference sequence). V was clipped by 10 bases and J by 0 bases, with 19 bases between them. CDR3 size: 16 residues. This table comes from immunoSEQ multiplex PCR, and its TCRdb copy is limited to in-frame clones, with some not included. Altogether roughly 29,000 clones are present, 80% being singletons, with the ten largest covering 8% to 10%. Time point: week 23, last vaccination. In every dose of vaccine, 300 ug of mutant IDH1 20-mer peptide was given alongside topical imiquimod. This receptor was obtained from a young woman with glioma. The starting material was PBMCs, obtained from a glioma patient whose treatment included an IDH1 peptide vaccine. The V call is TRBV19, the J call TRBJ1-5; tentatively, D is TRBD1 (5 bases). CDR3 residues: CATTKTGTISNQPQHF. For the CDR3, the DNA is TGTGCCACTACAAAAACCGGGACCATTAGCAATCAGCCCCAGCATTTT.